This T cell receptor (beta chain) was captured by sequencing in a study of CD8 T cells in ankylosing spondylitis (dated by TCRdb to between 2016 and 2019). For the study in its entirety: The study profiled T cell receptor beta repertoires in healthy donors and ankylosing spondylitis patients to find disease-linked TCR variants. In total, the full study cohort was made up of about 110 healthy donors and about two dozen ankylosing spondylitis patients. Peripheral blood was sampled, and synovial fluid was additionally collected from ankylosing spondylitis patients.

A note on this clonotype: Its antigen remains unidentified. No per-base quality is available; no much larger clone lies one base away.

Here is what the overall study found, with its caveats: Significant enrichment of the disease-linked clones was reported in matched synovial fluid samples from ankylosing spondylitis patients. In peripheral blood, the disease-linked clones were found at relatively low frequencies and had a CD8+ phenotype. Some motif variants had previously been reported in the synovial fluid and blood of reactive arthritis patients, which suggests shared mechanisms of disease initiation. Blood from ankylosing spondylitis patients appeared to be characterized by a TCR beta motif composed of roughly eight highly homologous amino acid variants.

The sequencer listed for this sample is Illumina HiSeq 2500. Quantitative 5'-RACE with molecular barcodes was the method used to prepare the TCR beta libraries. The authors processed their data as follows. To identify disease-linked TCR variants, a new computational method was used, one built on a probabilistic model of VDJ rearrangement. The public sequencing data were trimmed at Q25 with fastp and processed into clonotypes with MiXCR by TCRdb, which kept only in-frame beta chains. A single entry per CDR3 protein holds the most common genes and DNA from its merged rows. These V and J calls rely on TCRdb rather than the paper's analysis. The sample table shows hundreds of thousands of distinct CDR3 sequences, and over 9.5% are seen once. The top ten clones comprise 0.51% of the sample. The germline V gene (reference sequence) specifies DFQATT as CDR1 and SNEGSKA as CDR2. The germline V end is reduced by 3 bases and the J end by 10 bases; junction bases left unmatched: 11. CDR3 length: 15 amino acids, cysteine to phenylalanine. Only the CDR3 DNA is retained, 45 bases long and in frame from the first base.

The receptor was isolated from a male donor with ankylosing spondylitis. The chain joins TRBV20-1 to TRBJ1-6; 8 bases in the junction line up with TRBD1. Sequencing was carried out using blood, either unsorted or a sorted T cell fraction (not recorded which). The nucleotides are TGCAGTGCTAGGGTCGATGGACAGGGTGACTCACCCCTCCACTTT. Its protein reads: CSARVDGQGDSPLHF.